This entry lists 23 T cell receptor beta chains sequenced from one sample in a study of blood T cell repertoires in COVID-19. Profiled with immunoSEQ multiplex PCR; TCRdb holds only in-frame clones, not every one. The sample holds fewer than 250,000 clones, about 82% seen once. The material sequenced was peripheral blood. These receptors all come from a woman of 80 years or more with acute or convalescent COVID-19.

In the case of this clone: Other DNA sequences of this sample code for an identical CDR3. J is TRBJ1-1 and V is TRBV5-1, with 8 bases matching TRBD1. Germline loops: CDR1 SGHRS, CDR2 YFSETQ. V shed 3 bases and J 1 base; nucleotides not matched to a gene: 5. The CDR3 sequence is 15 residues long. The CDR3 sequence: CASSSSGTGNTEAFF. For the CDR3, the DNA is TGCGCCAGCAGCTCATCCGGGACAGGGAACACTGAAGCTTTCTTT.

The chain couples TRBV7-9 to TRBJ1-1, with a weak D call TRBD1 (5 bases). Looked up from germline, CDR1 is SEHNR and CDR2 is FQNEAQ (reference sequence). The CDR3 is 12 amino acids. V shed 5 bases and J shed 6 bases, with 10 bases lying between them. Written as DNA, the CDR3 is TGTGCCAGCAGCCGGACAATCGCTGAAGCTTTCTTT. Its translation: CASSRTIAEAFF.

The chain combines TRBV6-2 or TRBV6-3 with TRBJ1-6; tentative D call: TRBD1 (6 bases). There are 13 residues in the CDR3. Per the germline V gene, CDR1 is MNHEY and CDR2 is SVGEGT. Trimming took 3 bases from V and 7 from J, leaving 7 bases between them. DNA of the CDR3: TGTGCCAGCAGTTATAGGGGGAATTCACCCCTCCACTTT. Its protein is CASSYRGNSPLHF.

In this sample, this clone turned up a few times. The J gene is TRBJ2-7, the V gene TRBV7-9; 7 nucleotides align to TRBD1. CDR1 is SEHNR, CDR2 FQNEAQ, per germline (reference sequence). This CDR3 region has 13 residues. V dropped 7 bases and J dropped 6; count of bases not matched to a gene: 9. The CDR3 reads CASTKIPGGEQYF. For the CDR3, the DNA is TGTGCCAGCACCAAAATTCCAGGGGGCGAGCAGTACTTC.

This chain links TRBV24-1 with TRBJ2-2; D call uncertain. Trimming removed 4 bases at V and 3 bases at J, with 8 bases between. CDR1 and CDR2 (germline): KGHDR, SFDVKD. The CDR3 is 14 amino acids. The DNA for the CDR3 is TGTGCCACCAGTGACCGCCTACACACCGGGGAGCTGTTTTTT. Residues: CATSDRLHTGELFF.

This chain joins TRBV15 and TRBJ2-1, with TRBD1 identical over 7 bases. The ends lost 0 bases at V and 8 bases at J; junction bases unmatched: 7. The CDR3 is 15 amino acids. CDR1 LNHNV and CDR2 YYDKDF come from the germline V gene (reference sequence). The CDR3 DNA reads TGTGCCACCAGCAGAGATCGGAACAGGGGCCATGAGCAGTTCTTC. Its protein product is CATSRDRNRGHEQFF.

V gene TRBV19 combines with J gene TRBJ1-4; D is unresolved. Germline-derived CDR1 and CDR2 are LNHDA and SQIVND (reference sequence). The CDR3 loop spans 15 amino acids. Between the trimmed V and J ends, which lost 1 base and 5 bases, there was a span of 11 bases. CDR3 coding DNA: TGTGCCAGTAGTATAGGCCAAGGAGGCAATGAAAAACTGTTTTTT. Amino acids: CASSIGQGGNEKLFF.

V and J are TRBV19 and TRBJ1-1; D call uncertain. The CDR3 length is 16 residues. Trimming shortened V by 5 bases and J by 0 bases, and 16 bases separated the two germline ends. CDR1 and CDR2 from the germline V gene are LNHDA and SQIVND (reference sequence). The CDR3 spells CASSLSLSGVNTEAFF. In DNA, the CDR3 is TGTGCCAGTAGTCTCTCCCTTTCCGGGGTGAACACTGAAGCTTTCTTT.

This rearrangement joins TRBV6-5 to TRBJ1-6, with TRBD1 identical over 7 bases. V was clipped by 8 bases and J by 7 bases; unmatched bases: 8. This CDR3 spans 14 amino acids. Germline CDR1 is MNHEY and CDR2 is SVGAGI. As DNA, the CDR3 is TGTGCCAGCTCGGAATCGACAGGGAATTCACCCCTCCACTTT. Residues: CASSESTGNSPLHF.

The chain has TRBV19 and TRBJ1-5; maybe TRBD1 (5 bases). The V end was cut by 3 bases, the J end by 3 bases, with 15 bases between. The CDR3 sequence is 16 residues long. The V gene's germline CDR1 is LNHDA and CDR2 SQIVND (reference sequence). The CDR3 protein is CASSIWGRSYNQPQHF. CDR3 nucleotides: TGTGCCAGTAGTATTTGGGGCAGGAGCTACAATCAGCCCCAGCATTTT.

The chain recombines TRBV7-9 with TRBJ1-4; TRBD1 is a possible D gene (6 bases). V lost 5 bases to trimming and J lost 8 bases, with 12 bases between them. This CDR3 has 13 residues. Per germline, CDR1 SEHNR and CDR2 FQNEAQ (reference sequence). CDR3 sequence: CASSPLDREKLFF. The CDR3 DNA follows: TGTGCCAGCAGCCCCCTCGACAGGGAAAAACTGTTTTTT.

The chain employs TRBV6-5 and TRBJ1-1; TRBD1 aligns across 8 bases. Losses at the gene ends were 8 bases for V and 4 bases for J; bases not matched to a gene: 12. The CDR3 loop spans 15 amino acids. The germline CDR1 and CDR2 sequences are MNHEY and SVGAGI. The CDR3 region has the DNA TGTGCCAGCGGTCCCTATACCAGGGGGCTCACTGAAGCTTTCTTT. Amino acid sequence: CASGPYTRGLTEAFF.

The chain couples TRBV19 to TRBJ1-4; D gene ambiguous. The CDR3 runs 15 residues. Germline assignment: CDR1 LNHDA and CDR2 SQIVND (reference sequence). V lost 5 bases and J lost 7, with 17 bases in between. CDR3 protein: CASSPPGMVGEKLFF. CDR3 sequence (DNA): TGTGCCAGTAGTCCCCCGGGGATGGTGGGTGAAAAACTGTTTTTT.

The chain has TRBV6-4 and TRBJ1-2; TRBD1 is a possible D gene (6 bases). The germline V and J ends were trimmed by 0 bases and 8 bases, with 13 bases remaining between them. This CDR3 is built from 14 residues. The germline V gene has CDR1 MRHNA and CDR2 SNTAGT. Here the CDR3 reads CASSDSRGTGGYTF. In DNA, the CDR3 is TGTGCCAGCAGTGACTCGAGGGGGACCGGGGGCTACACCTTC.

V is TRBV15 and J is TRBJ2-2; the D is unclear. Germline V gene data show CDR1 as LNHNV and CDR2 as YYDKDF (reference sequence). Trimming stripped 0 bases from V and 7 bases from J, with 9 bases between. The CDR3 covers 14 residues. The CDR3 reads CATSRDDQVGELFF. CDR3 bases: TGTGCCACCAGCAGAGACGACCAGGTCGGGGAGCTGTTTTTT. The full variable domain, in which reference TRBV15 and TRBJ2-2 provide the parts outside the CDR3, is DAMVIQNPRYQVTQFGKPVTLSCSQTLNHNVMYWYQQKSSQAPKLLFHYYDKDFNNEADTPDNFQSRRPNTSFCFLDIRSPGLGDTAMYLCATSRDDQVGELFFGEGSRLTVL.

The V gene is TRBV28, the J gene TRBJ1-2; D is unresolved. The germline gives CDR1 MDHEN, CDR2 SYDVKM. The CDR3 covers 14 residues. V lost 8 bases and J 4 bases, leaving 17 bases between the germline ends. The CDR3 protein is CASGWEAPIYGYTF. CDR3 coding DNA: TGTGCCAGCGGGTGGGAGGCCCCTATCTATGGCTACACCTTC.

The J gene is TRBJ2-5, the V gene TRBV27; 12 nucleotides agree with TRBD2. Trimming removed 7 bases from V and 2 bases from J; junction bases left unmatched: 2. This CDR3 comprises 14 residues. Germline-derived CDR1 and CDR2 are MNHEY and SMNVEV (reference sequence). In DNA, the CDR3 is TGTGCCAGCAAAGGACTAGCGGGGCAAGAGACCCAGTACTTC. Its protein is CASKGLAGQETQYF.

V gene TRBV11-2 combines with J gene TRBJ1-1, with D possibly TRBD1 on 5 matching bases. This CDR3 is built from 15 residues. CDR1 SGHAT and CDR2 FQNNGV come from the germline V gene. V lost 1 base, J lost 5 bases, and 14 bases lay in between. The CDR3 loop reads CASSLARSRGTEAFF. Written as DNA, the CDR3 is TGTGCCAGCAGCTTAGCCCGATCAAGGGGAACTGAAGCTTTCTTT.

The CDR3: CASALGLAGATETQYF. CDR3 DNA sequence: TGTGCCAGCGCCCTGGGGCTAGCGGGAGCAACAGAGACCCAGTACTTC. This chain uses TRBV9 with TRBJ2-5; 10 bases match TRBD2. From germline, CDR1 is SGDLS and CDR2 YYNGEE. The CDR3 runs to 16 residues. Trimming took 7 bases from V and 4 from J; bases not matched to a gene: 13.

The chain couples TRBV27 to TRBJ1-5; 8 bases map to TRBD1. This CDR3 spans 15 amino acids. V lost 5 bases and J lost 4; bases outside the gene matches: 7. Germline V lookup: CDR1 MNHEY, CDR2 SMNVEV (reference sequence). The CDR3 here is CASSTSGQANQPQHF. In nucleotides, the CDR3 is TGTGCCAGCAGTACCTCGGGACAGGCGAATCAGCCCCAGCATTTT.

The chain's CDR3 is CASSPHGTGDYNEQFF. The CDR3 DNA sequence: TGTGCCAGCAGCCCGCACGGGACAGGGGATTACAATGAGCAGTTCTTC. This sequence joins TRBV9 and TRBJ2-1; 10 bases match TRBD1. Germline lookup yields CDR1 SGDLS and CDR2 YYNGEE. There are 16 residues in the CDR3. J gave up 4 bases and V 4 bases, and 8 bases lay outside the gene matches.

In this sample, this clone turned up once. This chain links TRBV28 with TRBJ1-6; 8 positions agree with TRBD1. Germline assignment: CDR1 MDHEN and CDR2 SYDVKM. V gave up 7 bases and J gave up 3 bases; unmatched junction bases: 8. The CDR3 totals 16 residues. The CDR3 coding sequence is TGTGCCAGCACCTCCCCGGGACAGGACTATAATTCACCCCTCCACTTT. It encodes CASTSPGQDYNSPLHF.

The chain is built from TRBV20-1 and TRBJ1-1; D gene unclear. V gave up 6 bases and J gave up 5 bases, with 10 bases separating them. The CDR3 contains 11 residues. Germline-derived CDR1 and CDR2 are DFQATT and SNEGSKA (reference sequence). The CDR3, as DNA: TGCAGTGCGCCCCAGGATACTGAAGCTTTCTTT. This encodes CSAPQDTEAFF.